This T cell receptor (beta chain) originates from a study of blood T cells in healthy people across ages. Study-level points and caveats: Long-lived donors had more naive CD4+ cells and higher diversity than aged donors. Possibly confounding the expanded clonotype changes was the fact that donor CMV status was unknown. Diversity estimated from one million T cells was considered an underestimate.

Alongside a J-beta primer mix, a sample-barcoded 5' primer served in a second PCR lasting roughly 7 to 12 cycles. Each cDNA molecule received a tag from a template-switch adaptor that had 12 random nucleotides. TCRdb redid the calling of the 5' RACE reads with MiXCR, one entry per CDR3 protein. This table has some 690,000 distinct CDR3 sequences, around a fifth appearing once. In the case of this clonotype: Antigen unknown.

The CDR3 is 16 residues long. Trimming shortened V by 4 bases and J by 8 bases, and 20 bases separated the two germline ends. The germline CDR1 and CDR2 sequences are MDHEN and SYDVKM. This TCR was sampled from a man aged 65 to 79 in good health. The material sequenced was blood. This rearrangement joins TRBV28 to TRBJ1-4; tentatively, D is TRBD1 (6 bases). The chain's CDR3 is CASSSFGTSTPEKLFF. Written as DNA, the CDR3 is TGTGCCAGCAGTTCCTTTGGGACATCCACACCAGAAAAACTGTTTTTT.